Below, one T cell receptor beta chain is given with its context. What it binds is not known. The source of the sample is a study of T cells and copy number aberrations in small-cell lung cancer. The study, taken as a whole, reports: Due to few samples, these findings require validation.

Donors had limited-stage small-cell lung cancer and underwent surgical resection in Hangzhou, China, between about 2008 and 2020. All donors had upfront surgery, without preoperative chemotherapy or radiotherapy, and never received immunotherapy. Every patient either smoked or had heavy second-hand smoke exposure. Repertoires were generated with immunoSEQ multiplex PCR, while TCRdb's copy carries only in-frame clones and drops some. The sample shows 2,500 to 3,000 clones, more than 70% of them seen only once. V lost 4 bases and J lost 4; bases outside the gene matches: 2. The CDR3 runs 14 residues. Germline lookup yields CDR1 MDHEN and CDR2 SYDVKM.

The TCR was taken from a man aged 65 to 79 with small cell lung cancer. Material for sequencing was normal tissue next to the tumor. The gene calls are TRBV28 and TRBJ1-1; 11 nucleotides match TRBD1. CDR3 loop: CASSSGQGGTEAFF. The CDR3 region has the DNA TGTGCCAGCAGTTCGGGACAGGGGGGCACTGAAGCTTTCTTT.